A single sample gave rise to the 5 T cell receptor beta chains below, sequenced in a study of cytomegalovirus exposure and HLA in healthy donors. With 60 Vbeta and 13 Jbeta primers, the PCR was carried out. Profiling relied on immunoSEQ multiplex PCR, and the TCRdb table lists in-frame clones only, not all of them. The table has roughly 86,000 clones, about 66% seen once. Sequencing used PBMCs. The receptors were gathered from a woman aged 45-65 years in good health and CMV-seropositive.

The chain recombines TRBV5-8 with TRBJ2-5; a possible D gene is TRBD1 (5 bases). Between the trimmed V and J ends, which lost 0 bases and 3 bases, there was a span of 9 bases. Germline CDR1 is SGHTS and CDR2 is YDEGEE. CDR3 size: 14 residues. The CDR3 DNA is TGTGCCAGCAGCTTGGAGGGGCAGGAAGAGACCCAGTACTTC. Translated: CASSLEGQEETQYF.

The genes are TRBV23-1 and TRBJ2-2; the D is unclear. TRBV23-1 is marked as an open reading frame, function uncertain. V shed 4 bases and J shed 7 bases, with 4 bases lying between them. This CDR3 comprises 11 residues. The CDR3 protein is CASSPYGELFF. The CDR3 region has the DNA TGCGCCAGCAGTCCCTACGGGGAGCTGTTTTTT.

This clone was found a few times. This chain links TRBV27 with TRBJ1-1; D is undetermined. Germline-derived CDR1 and CDR2 are MNHEY and SMNVEV (reference sequence). V was pared by 3 bases and J by 1 base, with 15 bases between. The CDR3 has 16 residues. The CDR3 loop is CASSFYPTAGNTEAFF. For the CDR3, the DNA is TGTGCCAGCAGTTTCTATCCCACCGCCGGGAACACTGAAGCTTTCTTT.

This clone was counted only a few times. Other DNA sequences in this sample translate to the same CDR3. This sequence joins TRBV2 and TRBJ2-3, with 8 bases fitting TRBD1. The germline V gene has CDR1 SNHLY and CDR2 FYNNEI. This CDR3 is built from 15 residues. J was trimmed by 6 bases and V by 2 bases; bases with no gene match: 7. This CDR3 is CASSEQGQGADTQYF. Written as DNA, the CDR3 is TGTGCCAGCAGTGAACAAGGCCAGGGGGCGGATACGCAGTATTTT.

The chain is built from TRBV28 and TRBJ1-5; D ambiguous. Trimming took off 2 bases at V and 4 bases at J, with 12 bases between the two ends. The CDR3 consists of 15 residues. Germline V gene data show CDR1 as MDHEN and CDR2 as SYDVKM. The CDR3 sequence: CASSLTQAVNQPQHF. In nucleotides, the CDR3 is TGTGCCAGCAGTTTAACTCAGGCTGTGAATCAGCCCCAGCATTTT. The variable domain in full, with the rest retrieved from reference TRBV28 and TRBJ1-5, is DVKVTQSSRYLVKRTGEKVFLECVQDMDHENMFWYRQDPGLGLRLIYFSYDVKMKEKGDIPEGYSVSREKKERFSLILESASTNQTSMYLCASSLTQAVNQPQHFGDGTRLSIL.